A single T cell receptor beta chain is shown here with its context. Those who participated ranged in age from roughly 18 to 95 years and resided in about 24 US areas. Participants had their cohort set by participant-reported clinical history. Each recovered donor of Cohort 3 presented with two negative PCRs, clearance, or symptom resolution. The data were taken from a study of blood T cell repertoires in COVID-19. Authors' analysis steps: From reference gene primer amplification, estimates of nucleated cell counts were derived. This table comes from immunoSEQ multiplex PCR, and its TCRdb copy is limited to in-frame clones, with some not included. The D gene and trimming were derived from the DNA, and the V and J assignments and clone size from that table. The data hold fewer than 350,000 clones, with 70% to 90% observed a single time. This clonotype originated in a middle-aged woman who had recovered from COVID-19. The specimen was PBMCs or T cells enriched from blood (not recorded which).

This CDR3 is CASSLARWLAGVTDTQYF. CDR3 nucleotides: TGTGCCAGCAGCTTAGCGAGGTGGCTAGCGGGAGTCACAGATACGCAGTATTTT. The chain uses TRBV7-9 and TRBJ2-3; 10 bases match TRBD2. The V and J ends lost 0 bases and 2 bases, in that order; junction bases with no gene match: 8. The CDR3 is made up of 18 amino acids. Germline loops: CDR1 SEHNR, CDR2 FQNEAQ (reference sequence).